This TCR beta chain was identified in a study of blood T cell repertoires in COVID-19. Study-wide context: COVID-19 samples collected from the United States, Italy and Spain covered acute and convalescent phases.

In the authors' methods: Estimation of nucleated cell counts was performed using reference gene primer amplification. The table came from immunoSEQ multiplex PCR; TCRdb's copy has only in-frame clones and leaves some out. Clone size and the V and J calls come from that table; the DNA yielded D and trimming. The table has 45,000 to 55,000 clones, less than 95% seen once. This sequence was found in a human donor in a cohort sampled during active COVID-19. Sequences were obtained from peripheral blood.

CDR3: CASSLAGARGTDTQYF. The CDR3 DNA follows: TGCGCCAGCAGTTTAGCGGGAGCCCGGGGCACAGATACGCAGTATTTT. The chain recombines TRBV5-1 with TRBJ2-3; 9 bases match TRBD2. The germline gives CDR1 SGHRS, CDR2 YFSETQ. V dropped 5 bases and J dropped 1; count of bases not matched to a gene: 8. The CDR3 covers 16 residues.